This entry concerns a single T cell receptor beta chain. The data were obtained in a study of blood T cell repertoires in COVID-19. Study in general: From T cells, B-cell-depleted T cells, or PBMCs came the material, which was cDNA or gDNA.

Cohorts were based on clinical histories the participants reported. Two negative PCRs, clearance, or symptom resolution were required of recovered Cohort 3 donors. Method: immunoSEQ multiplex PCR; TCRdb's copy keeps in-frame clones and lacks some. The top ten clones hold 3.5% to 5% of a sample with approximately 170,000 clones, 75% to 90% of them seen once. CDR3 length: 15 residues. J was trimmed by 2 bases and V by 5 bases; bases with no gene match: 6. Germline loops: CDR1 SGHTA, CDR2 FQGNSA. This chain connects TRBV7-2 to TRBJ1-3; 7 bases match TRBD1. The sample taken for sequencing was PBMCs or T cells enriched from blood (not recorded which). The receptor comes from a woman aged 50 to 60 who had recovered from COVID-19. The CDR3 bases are TGTGCCAGCAGCAGCAGCAGGGGGACTGGAAACACCATATATTTT. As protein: CASSSSRGTGNTIYF.